This is a list of T cell receptor beta chains from one sample in a study of immune evolution from preneoplasia to lung adenocarcinoma. This table comes from immunoSEQ multiplex PCR, and its TCRdb copy is limited to in-frame clones, with some not included. The sample has under 5,000 clones; under 80% are singletons. Sequenced sample: FFPE minimally invasive lung adenocarcinoma tissue. The receptors stem from a person aged 60-80 years with lung adenocarcinoma. Each CDR3 is given with its conserved first and last residue. A D gene is named only where the DNA matches it firmly. Some rows have no size entry. The others give once, few or many, or a class for an expanded clone.

. TRBD1 TRBJ2-5 TRBV5-4 TGTGCCAGCAGCCCGACAGGGCTCCAAGAGACCCAGTACTTC CASSPTGLQETQYF
. . TRBJ2-7 TRBV6-6 TGTGCCAGCAGGGAACAGGCTTACGAGCAGTACTTC CASREQAYEQYF
. TRBD1 TRBJ1-1 TRBV29-1 TGCAGCGTGGCGGGACAGCGGGAAGCTTTCTTT CSVAGQREAFF
few . TRBJ2-7 TRBV21-1 TGTGCCAGCCTTCCAGCCGACAGTGGGCACGAGCAGTACTTC CASLPADSGHEQYF
. . TRBJ2-7 TRBV7-2 TGTGCCAGCTCGATTGGACGGGCAACAATGTTAGAGCAGTACTTC CASSIGRATMLEQYF
. TRBD2 TRBJ2-1 TRBV11-3 TGTGCCAGCAGCTTAGACGCGGGGGGGAATGAGCAGTTCTTC CASSLDAGGNEQFF
. . TRBJ1-6 TRBV10-3 TGTGCCATCGGCAGGGAGGCCTATAATTCACCCCTCCACTTT CAIGREAYNSPLHF
. TRBD1 TRBJ2-7 TRBV5-4 TGTGCCAGCAGCTGGGACAGGTCCTACGAGCAGTACTTC CASSWDRSYEQYF
. TRBD1 TRBJ1-5 TRBV6-6 TGTGCCAGCAGTGAGGGGGCCGGGCAGCCCCAGCATTTT CASSEGAGQPQHF
. TRBD1 TRBJ2-3 TRBV9 TGTGCCAGCAGCGTGACAGGGGGCGGGGATACGCAGTATTTT CASSVTGGGDTQYF
. TRBD2 TRBJ2-1 TRBV28 TGTGGGGCGGGAGTAGAGTATGAGCAGTTCTTC CGAGVEYEQFF
once TRBD1 TRBJ1-3 TRBV5-4 TGTGCCAGCAGCACGGGACAGGGTGAAAACACCATATATTTT CASSTGQGENTIYF
. . TRBJ1-4 TRBV10-3 TGTGCCACAGGGGATCGGTCCGCTAATGAAAAACTGTTTTTT CATGDRSANEKLFF
once TRBD1 TRBJ1-2 TRBV6-5 TGTGCCAGCGGAGGGACAGGGGATAGGTATGGCTACACCTTC CASGGTGDRYGYTF
. TRBD2 TRBJ2-7 TRBV10-3 TGTGCCATCAGTGAGTCGGGGACTAGCGGGAGATTACTTTTCTTC CAISESGTSGRLLFF
once . TRBJ2-5 TRBV15 TGTGCCACCAGCAGAGACCAGAGTGGGGAGACCCAGTACTTC CATSRDQSGETQYF
few . TRBJ1-5 TRBV6-1 TGTGCCAGCAGTGAAGCGGGATGGAATCAGCCCCAGCATTTT CASSEAGWNQPQHF
. . TRBJ2-7 TRBV6-6 TGTGCCAGCGGGTCCAGGGCGGGGAAACCCTACGAGCAGTACTTC CASGSRAGKPYEQYF
few TRBD1 TRBJ1-1 TRBV9 TGTGCCAGCAGCGAACAGGGGGCTGGGACTGAAGCTTTCTTT CASSEQGAGTEAFF
. . TRBJ2-3 TRBV6-6 TGTGCCAGCAGTTACTCCGGCACCACAGATACGCAGTATTTT CASSYSGTTDTQYF
. . TRBJ1-1 TRBV5-5 TGTGCCAGCAGCTTTCAGAGTTTCACTGAAGCTTTCTTT CASSFQSFTEAFF
. TRBD1 TRBJ2-1 TRBV9 TGTGCCAGCAGCCCGGGACAGGGGGCCTATGAGCAGTTCTTC CASSPGQGAYEQFF
large . TRBJ2-1 TRBV7-9 TGTGCCAGCAGCCTTTGGAGGGGGCAGTTCTTC CASSLWRGQFF
. . TRBJ2-1 TRBV4-3 TGCGCCAGCAGCCAAGAGGGATGGAATGAGCAGTTCTTC CASSQEGWNEQFF
. . TRBJ2-1 TRBV19 TGTGCCAGTAGTTCCGGGAATAACAATGAGCAGTTCTTC CASSSGNNNEQFF
few TRBD1 TRBJ2-3 TRBV6-1 TGTGCCAGCAGTTCCGGGACAGGGGTCGGTACGCAGTATTTT CASSSGTGVGTQYF
. . TRBJ2-7 TRBV5-1 TGCGCCAGCAGCCCGGGAGAGGGCTACAAGCAGTACTTC CASSPGEGYKQYF
few . TRBJ2-2 TRBV28 TGTGCCAGCAGAGGGCCCAGGAGCGGGGGGGAGCTGTTTTTT CASRGPRSGGELFF
. . TRBJ2-5 TRBV6-1 TGTGCCAGCAGTGAATTGTTTGTGTCCCAGTACTTC CASSELFVSQYF
. . TRBJ1-2 TRBV6-1 TGTGCCAGCAGTGAGGTCTTTCGTAGCTATGGCTACACCTTC CASSEVFRSYGYTF
. . TRBJ2-7 TRBV7-9 TGTGCCAGCAGCCCCCCCCGTAGGGAGCAGTACTTC CASSPPRREQYF
once . TRBJ2-7 TRBV19 TGTGCCAGTGGGGAGGTGTCCGGACAGGTCGCCACCTTC CASGEVSGQVATF
. TRBD2 TRBJ2-7 TRBV28 TGTGCCAGCAGTTATCTAGCGGGGAGGAGCGAGCAGTACTTC CASSYLAGRSEQYF
. TRBD1 TRBJ2-1 TRBV6-5 TGTGCCAGCAGGGGACAGGGGAATTACAATGAGCAGTTCTTC CASRGQGNYNEQFF
. . TRBJ1-4 TRBV7-3 TGTGCCAGCAGCTTAGAACAGGGTCTTATGTATGAAAAACTGTTTTTT CASSLEQGLMYEKLFF
. . TRBJ2-2 TRBV6-1 TGTGCCAGCAGTGTGCGGAGGAGCACCGGGGAGCTGTTTTTT CASSVRRSTGELFF
few . TRBJ2-7 TRBV19 TGTGCCAGTAGTATAGAAGCCCACCCAGGAACCAGCTCCTACGAGCAGTACTTC CASSIEAHPGTSSYEQYF
. TRBD1 TRBJ1-5 TRBV28 TGTGCCAGTACCGACAGGGGGAAACAGCCCCAGCATTTT CASTDRGKQPQHF
few . TRBJ1-1 TRBV5-1 TGCGCCAGCAGCTTGGATCAGCTCAGACGAGCTTTCTTT CASSLDQLRRAFF
. . TRBJ2-5 TRBV10-3 TGTGCCATCAGTGAGCTCGGGGAGATGGAGACCCAGTACTTC CAISELGEMETQYF
. . TRBJ1-5 TRBV7-8 TGTGCCAGCAGCAGGAGAATACCATCAGATAGCAATCAGCCCCAGCATTTT CASSRRIPSDSNQPQHF
. TRBD1 TRBJ2-7 TRBV29-1 TGCAGCGTTGTAACAGGGACAGGGGGACGCTACGAGCAGTACTTC CSVVTGTGGRYEQYF
. . TRBJ2-2 TRBV30 TGTGCCTGGGGGACCACGTTCGCGAACACCGGGGAGCTGTTTTTT CAWGTTFANTGELFF
. . TRBJ2-3 TRBV27 TGTGCCAGCAGTTTCCTCGGGATGAGGGAAACAGATACGCAGTATTTT CASSFLGMRETDTQYF
. . TRBJ2-1 TRBV7-6 TGTGCCAGCAGCTTACTCCCGGGTCAATCCTCCTACAATGAGCAGTTCTTC CASSLLPGQSSYNEQFF
. TRBD1 TRBJ1-1 TRBV28 TGTGCCAGCAGGAAACAGGGGGGTAAAGCTTTCTTT CASRKQGGKAFF